Described below is a single T cell receptor beta chain sequence and its context. Its recognized antigen is unknown. There are no base qualities to consult, and no much larger clone falls within one base. CDR1 MGHRA and CDR2 YSYEKL are derived from the germline V gene. V and J are truncated by 1 base and 5 bases respectively, leaving an intervening sequence of 8 bases. Including the terminal cysteine and phenylalanine, the CDR3 comprises 14 residues. Of all the DNA, just the CDR3 is kept, 42 bases in frame from base 1. The sample comes from a study of Graves' ophthalmopathy and Graves' hyperthyroidism (dated by TCRdb to between 2018 and 2020). For the wider study: Hyperthyroidism was considered stable if no progression to ophthalmopathy occurred within 18 months of follow-up. To tell Graves' ophthalmopathy apart from Graves' hyperthyroidism, and to predict which patients would progress to ophthalmopathy, the study relied on TCR beta repertoire signatures. In total, 135 blood samples were TCR-sequenced: approximately 40 ophthalmopathy, some 72 hyperthyroidism and some 17 hyperthyroidism-to-ophthalmopathy patients. Following sampling, methimazole starting at 30 mg daily was administered to hyperthyroidism patients, and high-dose intravenous methylprednisolone was administered to ophthalmopathy patients. To explore V-J signatures that distinguish ophthalmopathy from hyperthyroidism, a discovery set of about a hundred patients was enrolled, made up of 40 to 45 with ophthalmopathy and some 56 with stable hyperthyroidism. In roughly six hyperthyroidism patients, T-cell repertoires of thyroid tissue and blood were compared. An independent validation cohort was composed of 18 hyperthyroidism patients and about 17 patients who later progressed from hyperthyroidism to ophthalmopathy.

For repertoire sequencing, the TCR beta CDR3 regions were amplified from RNA transcripts. A first-round RT-PCR used HTBI primers with the Qiagen OneStep RT-PCR kit, followed by a second-round multiplex PCR, size selection and purification. Sequencing of the libraries was carried out on an Illumina HiSeq2000 in paired-end mode with 100 bp reads. In the source study's methods: SOAPnuke was used to process the reads, removing any read that contained adapters or uncalled bases, had a mean Phred below 15, or lacked an exact match to the constant primer or identifier. COPE v1.2.5 was used to merge the high-quality paired reads. Clonotypes were defined as unique nucleotide sequences and were aligned to IMGT TRB V, D and J references using MiTCR v1.1. Analysis was restricted to V-J combinations with a frequency above 0.0001, which covered over 98% of repertoires. For each V-J combination, a TCR clonal expansion and chaos score was defined as F50 clonal expansion divided by the chaos observed in the TCRdist matrix. Welch's t-statistics and random forest were used to reduce the features to 10 to 15 V-J combinations, which were then used as input to a naive Bayes classifier. The Morisita-Horn index was used to measure how similar the thyroid and blood repertoires were. The public sequencing data were trimmed at Q25 with fastp and processed into clonotypes with MiXCR by TCRdb, which kept only in-frame beta chains. Each CDR3 protein appears once, grouped with its most common genes and DNA. TCRdb's processing, not the authors' own work, is the source of the V and J calls. For this sample the table gives over a million distinct CDR3 sequences, of which around a third were detected only once. The leading ten clones occupy roughly 10% of the sample.

Hyperthyroidism patients were newly diagnosed, were aged 18 to 65 years, and had a disease duration under 2 months. Anyone with other autoimmune diseases, uncontrolled infections, pregnancy or lactation was excluded from the study. Clinical symptoms, serum thyroxine, TRAb, thyroid ultrasound and orbital computed tomography formed the basis of the diagnosis. Total RNA was extracted using Trizol reagent, and RNA quality was checked on an Agilent 2100 Bioanalyzer. Overall study outcomes, separate from this receptor: Most expanded thyroid clonotypes with a frequency above 0.001 also appeared in blood, which suggests that blood repertoires may reflect the immune response in the thyroid. In validation, the model predicted ophthalmopathy progression with roughly 68% sensitivity and roughly 72% specificity; roughly 11 predicted patients were CT-confirmed with GO in a median of about 6.1 months. Sample size was not predetermined statistically, and investigators were not blinded to group allocation. In cross-validation, the 13-signature model distinguished ophthalmopathy from stable hyperthyroidism with about 90% sensitivity and about 84% specificity, and in the test set the corresponding values were roughly 80% and 76%.

This receptor was obtained from an adult man with Graves' hyperthyroidism. The sequenced sample consisted of peripheral blood or thyroid tissue (not recorded which). This chain joins TRBV4-1 to TRBJ1-4, with the D gene too uncertain to name. This receptor has the CDR3 CASSQASGNEKLFF. The sequence in DNA is TGCGCCAGCAGCCAAGCATCCGGGAATGAAAAACTGTTTTTT.